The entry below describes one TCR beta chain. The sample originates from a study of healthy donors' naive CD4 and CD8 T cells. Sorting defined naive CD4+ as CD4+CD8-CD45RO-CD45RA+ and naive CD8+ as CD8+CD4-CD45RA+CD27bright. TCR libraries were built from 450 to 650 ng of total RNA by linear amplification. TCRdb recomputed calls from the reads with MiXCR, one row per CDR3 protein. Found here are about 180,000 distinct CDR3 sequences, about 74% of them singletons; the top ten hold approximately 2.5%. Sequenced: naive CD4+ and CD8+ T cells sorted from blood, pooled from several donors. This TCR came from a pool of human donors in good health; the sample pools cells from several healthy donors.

For the CDR3, the DNA is TGCGCCAGCAGCCGCCGACAGGGGAACACTGAAGCTTTCTTT. This gives the protein CASSRRQGNTEAFF. The J gene is TRBJ1-1, the V gene TRBV4-3; 7 nucleotides line up with TRBD1. The germline CDR1 and CDR2 sequences are LGHNA and YSLEER. This CDR3 has 14 residues. With 4 bases clipped from V and 1 base from J, the junction kept 3 bases outside the gene matches.